Listed here are 22 T cell receptor beta chains from one sample, sequenced in a study of blood T cell repertoires in COVID-19 (dated by TCRdb to the early 2020s). The protocol used for the library was the immunoSEQ multiplex PCR assay. TCRdb re-hosts the immuneACCESS table, in-frame sequences only. Its copies lack some clones; in the studies checked, an unresolved V gene accounts for under half of them, and the cause for the rest is not known. This sample has nearly 400,000 clones in its table, and nearly 90% of those were observed once. The top ten hold 1.7% of the sample. The sample comprised PBMCs or T cells enriched from blood (not recorded which). The origin of the receptors is a woman aged 30 to 39 who had recovered from COVID-19.

The chain is built from TRBV7-9 and TRBJ2-7; 11 positions agree with TRBD1. V shed 5 bases and J 5 bases; nucleotides not matched to a gene: 8. CDR1 and CDR2 (germline): SEHNR, FQNEAQ (reference sequence). This CDR3 is 15 amino acids long. In nucleotides, the CDR3 is TGTGCCAGCAGCGGTCCCGGGACAGGGGGTAACGAGCAGTACTTC. Translation gives CASSGPGTGGNEQYF.

The V gene is TRBV10-3, the J gene TRBJ2-7, with D possibly being TRBD1 (5 bases). Per the germline V gene, CDR1 is ENHRY and CDR2 is SYGVKD. CDR3 length: 13 residues. V was clipped by 7 bases and J by 1 base, with 11 bases between them. The CDR3 spells CAIKDTESYEQYF. CDR3 DNA sequence: TGTGCCATCAAGGACACCGAATCCTACGAGCAGTACTTC.

The chain employs TRBV7-9 and TRBJ2-1, with 10 bases fitting TRBD2. The germline V gene has CDR1 SEHNR and CDR2 FQNEAQ (reference sequence). Trimming cost V 0 bases and J 8 bases; bases outside gene matches: 10. CDR3 length: 17 residues. CDR3 in DNA: TGTGCCAGCAGCTTAGCGTTGGCTAGCGGGAGTTTCTATGAGCAGTTCTTC. Encoded protein: CASSLALASGSFYEQFF.

The chain joins TRBV7-2 to TRBJ2-7; D possibly corresponds to TRBD1 (5 bases). This CDR3 comprises 12 residues. V shed 3 bases and J shed 3 bases, with 6 bases lying between them. Germline V gene lookup returns CDR1 SGHTA and CDR2 FQGNSA. The CDR3 here is CASSLDIYEQYF. The DNA of the CDR3 is TGTGCCAGCAGCTTGGACATCTACGAGCAGTACTTC.

The rearrangement uses TRBV10-3 and TRBJ1-2; D possibly corresponds to TRBD1 (5 bases). V gave up 3 bases and J gave up 6 bases, with 14 bases separating them. The CDR3 is 14 amino acids. The germline CDR1 and CDR2 sequences are ENHRY and SYGVKD. The CDR3 spells CAISDRSGNHGYTF. CDR3 in DNA: TGTGCCATCAGTGACCGGTCAGGGAACCATGGCTACACCTTC.

The chain links TRBV18 to TRBJ2-1, with 13 nucleotides matching TRBD2. The germline V gene has CDR1 KGHSH and CDR2 LQKENI. The CDR3 consists of 16 residues. V was clipped by 2 bases and J by 5 bases; unmatched bases: 3. CDR3 region: CASSPGLAGVNNEQFF. In nucleotides, the CDR3 is TGTGCCAGCTCACCAGGACTAGCGGGGGTAAACAATGAGCAGTTCTTC.

The chain is built from TRBV19 and TRBJ1-5; D perhaps matches TRBD1 (5 bases). This CDR3 has 16 amino acids. Germline V lookup: CDR1 LNHDA, CDR2 SQIVND (reference sequence). V lost 3 bases and J lost 7, with 19 bases in between. Here the CDR3 reads CASSMSYRGGGQPQHF. For the CDR3, the DNA is TGTGCCAGTAGTATGTCGTATAGGGGAGGAGGCCAGCCCCAGCATTTT. The full variable domain, in which reference TRBV19 and TRBJ1-5 provide the parts outside the CDR3, is DGGITQSPKYLFRKEGQNVTLSCEQNLNHDAMYWYRQDPGQGLRLIYYSQIVNDFQKGDIAEGYSVSREKKESFPLTVTSAQKNPTAFYLCASSMSYRGGGQPQHFGDGTRLSIL.

The chain has TRBV5-1 and TRBJ1-4, with D unclear. The CDR3 covers 14 residues. V lost 0 bases to trimming and J lost 4 bases, with 7 bases between them. Germline CDR1 is SGHRS and CDR2 is YFSETQ. CDR3 protein: CASSLGGSNEKLFF. Written as DNA, the CDR3 is TGCGCCAGCAGCTTGGGCGGCAGTAATGAAAAACTGTTTTTT. The full variable domain, rest sourced from reference TRBV5-1 and TRBJ1-4, is KAGVTQTPRYLIKTRGQQVTLSCSPISGHRSVSWYQQTPGQGLQFLFEYFSETQRNKGNFPGRFSGRQFSNSRSEMNVSTLELGDSALYLCASSLGGSNEKLFFGSGTQLSVL.

This rearrangement joins TRBV4-2 to TRBJ2-5, with 7 bases fitting TRBD1. This CDR3 is 17 amino acids long. Germline values: CDR1 LGHNA, CDR2 YNFKEQ. V shed 3 bases and J 5 bases; nucleotides not matched to a gene: 15. In DNA, the CDR3 is TGTGCCAGCAGCCACATAAGGGGGCTTCTTGGGCAGGAGACCCAGTACTTC. The encoded protein is CASSHIRGLLGQETQYF.

The V gene is TRBV30, the J gene TRBJ1-5, with a weak D call TRBD1 (6 bases). The CDR3 contains 13 residues. Trimming removed 1 base from V and 4 bases from J, with 8 bases in between. Looked up from germline, CDR1 is GTSNPN and CDR2 is SVGIG (reference sequence). The chain's CDR3 is CAWSGRGNQPQHF. The CDR3 DNA is TGTGCCTGGAGTGGCAGGGGTAATCAGCCCCAGCATTTT.

The J gene is TRBJ2-3, the V gene TRBV7-9, with D maybe TRBD2 (7 bases). The germline V and J ends were trimmed by 5 bases and 3 bases, with 21 bases remaining between them. There are 17 residues in the CDR3. Germline values: CDR1 SEHNR, CDR2 FQNEAQ (reference sequence). The CDR3 loop is CASSLLGGGDFTDTQYF. The CDR3, as DNA: TGTGCCAGCAGCCTCTTGGGGGGGGGCGATTTTACAGATACGCAGTATTTT.

The chain employs TRBV7-8 and TRBJ1-1; no clear D. V lost 1 base to trimming and J lost 1 base, with 7 bases between them. This CDR3 is built from 14 residues. Germline lookup yields CDR1 SGHVS and CDR2 FQNEAQ. The CDR3 here is CASSLDRGNTEAFF. CDR3 nucleotides: TGTGCCAGCAGCTTAGACCGGGGGAACACTGAAGCTTTCTTT.

The chain employs TRBV29-1 and TRBJ2-7; the D gene is possibly TRBD1 (6 bases). V lost 5 bases and J 2 bases, leaving 10 bases between the germline ends. The CDR3 has 12 amino acids. The V gene's germline CDR1 is SQVTM and CDR2 ANQGSEA. CDR3 DNA sequence: TGCAGCGTTCAGACAGGAGCCTACGAGCAGTACTTC. It encodes CSVQTGAYEQYF.

The chain combines TRBV15 with TRBJ1-6, with no clear D. V lost 4 bases and J lost 7, with 14 bases in between. The length of the CDR3 is 15 residues. Germline CDR1 is LNHNV and CDR2 is YYDKDF (reference sequence). CDR3 residues: CATSTSHRGNSPLHF. Here the CDR3 DNA reads TGTGCCACCAGCACCTCTCACAGAGGGAATTCACCCCTCCACTTT.

The V gene is TRBV4-3, the J gene TRBJ1-1; tentative D call: TRBD1 (5 bases). V was shortened by 7 bases and J by 5 bases, with 14 bases between the two germline ends. The CDR3 totals 13 residues. Germline values: CDR1 LGHNA, CDR2 YSLEER. CDR3 coding DNA: TGCGCCAGCACGGCGGGGCGGCGGACTGAAGCTTTCTTT. Protein: CASTAGRRTEAFF.

This clone occurred a few times. The chain recombines TRBV27 with TRBJ1-5; 7 bases are a match to TRBD1. CDR1 is MNHEY and CDR2 is SMNVEV in the germline V gene (reference sequence). The CDR3 has 15 amino acids. V shed 5 bases, J shed 5 bases, and the junction held 9 bases outside the gene matches. The CDR3 DNA sequence: TGTGCCAGCAGTGGGACAGCTTCGGGGGATCAGCCCCAGCATTTT. Protein: CASSGTASGDQPQHF.

This chain connects TRBV29-1 to TRBJ2-1; D ambiguous. Trimming shortened V by 2 bases and J by 6 bases, and 8 bases separated the two germline ends. The length of the CDR3 is 12 residues. Germline V gives CDR1 SQVTM, CDR2 ANQGSEA. CDR3 region: CSVEKNGNEQFF. The DNA for the CDR3 is TGCAGCGTTGAAAAGAACGGCAATGAGCAGTTCTTC.

V gene TRBV6-5 combines with J gene TRBJ2-3; the D is unclear. Germline values: CDR1 MNHEY, CDR2 SVGAGI. Trimming stripped 2 bases from V and 3 bases from J, with 15 bases between. CDR3 size: 16 residues. DNA for the CDR3: TGTGCCAGCAGTTACACCCCTTTGGGCAGAACAGATACGCAGTATTTT. Its protein product is CASSYTPLGRTDTQYF.

V is TRBV5-4 and J is TRBJ2-7; 9 nucleotides agree with TRBD1. CDR3 length: 15 residues. From germline, CDR1 is SGHNT and CDR2 YYREEE (reference sequence). J lost 3 bases, V lost 4 bases, and 8 bases had no gene match. The CDR3: CASSTHGTGIYEQYF. For the CDR3, the DNA is TGTGCCAGCAGCACCCACGGGACAGGGATCTACGAGCAGTACTTC.

This clone was detected a few times. The chain joins TRBV4-2 to TRBJ1-6; possibly TRBD1 for D (6 bases). V lost 0 bases, J lost 0 bases, and 18 bases lay in between. From germline, CDR1 is LGHNA and CDR2 YNFKEQ. The CDR3 loop spans 20 amino acids. CDR3 DNA sequence: TGTGCCAGCAGCCAAGATTCCCTAGGCAGGGGCGGCTCCTATAATTCACCCCTCCACTTT. Its translation is CASSQDSLGRGGSYNSPLHF.

This clone was observed a handful of times. The chain uses TRBV7-3 and TRBJ2-1; D is unclear. The V end was cut by 1 base, the J end by 9 bases, with 10 bases between. Germline loops: CDR1 SGHTA, CDR2 FQGTGA. This CDR3 is 13 amino acids long. As DNA, the CDR3 is TGTGCCAGCAGCTTAATACTCAAGTCTGAGCAGTTCTTC. It specifies CASSLILKSEQFF.

The chain recombines TRBV6-5 with TRBJ1-3; TRBD1 matches 7 bases. The V gene's germline CDR1 is MNHEY and CDR2 SVGAGI. V lost 6 bases and J lost 3; bases outside the gene matches: 5. CDR3 length: 14 residues. The CDR3: CASSRGQFGNTIYF. The DNA for the CDR3 is TGTGCCAGCAGCCGGGGACAGTTTGGAAACACCATATATTTT.